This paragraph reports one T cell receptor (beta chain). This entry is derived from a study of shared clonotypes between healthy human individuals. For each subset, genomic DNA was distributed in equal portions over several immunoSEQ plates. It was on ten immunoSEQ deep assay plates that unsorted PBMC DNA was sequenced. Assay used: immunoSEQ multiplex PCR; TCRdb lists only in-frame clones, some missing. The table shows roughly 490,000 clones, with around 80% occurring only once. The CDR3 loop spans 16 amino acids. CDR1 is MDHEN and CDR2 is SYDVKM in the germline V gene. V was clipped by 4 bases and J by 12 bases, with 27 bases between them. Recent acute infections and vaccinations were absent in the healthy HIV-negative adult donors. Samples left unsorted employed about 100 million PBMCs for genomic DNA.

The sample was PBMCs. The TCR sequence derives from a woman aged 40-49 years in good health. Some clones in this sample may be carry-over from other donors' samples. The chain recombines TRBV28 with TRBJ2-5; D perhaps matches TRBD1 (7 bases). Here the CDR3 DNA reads TGTGCCAGCAGTTCCCCGGGGGACAGCCGCCCATTGAGGGAGTACTTC. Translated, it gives CASSSPGDSRPLREYF.